The clone carrying this T cell receptor (beta chain) was seen ten or more times. Its matching antigen is unknown. This record belongs to a study of CD8 T cells in ankylosing spondylitis. Making use of molecular barcodes, quantitative 5'-RACE generated TCR beta libraries. TCRdb called the 5' RACE reads again in MiXCR, with one record for every CDR3 protein. Of around 150,000 distinct CDR3 sequences in the sample, roughly 10% were seen once. Whole-study results and caveats: Some motif variants were previously reported in reactive arthritis synovial fluid and blood.

This TCR was sampled from a female donor with ankylosing spondylitis or in good health (not recorded which). The sequenced material came from blood, either unsorted or a sorted T cell fraction (not recorded which).

The CDR3 protein is CASRRGNYGYTF. The CDR3 DNA follows: TGTGCCAGCAGAAGGGGAAACTATGGCTACACCTTC. The chain has TRBV12-3 or TRBV12-4 and TRBJ1-2; possible D gene TRBD1, 5 bases. The CDR3 has 12 residues. With 6 bases removed from V and 2 bases from J, the gap between germline ends came to 7 bases.